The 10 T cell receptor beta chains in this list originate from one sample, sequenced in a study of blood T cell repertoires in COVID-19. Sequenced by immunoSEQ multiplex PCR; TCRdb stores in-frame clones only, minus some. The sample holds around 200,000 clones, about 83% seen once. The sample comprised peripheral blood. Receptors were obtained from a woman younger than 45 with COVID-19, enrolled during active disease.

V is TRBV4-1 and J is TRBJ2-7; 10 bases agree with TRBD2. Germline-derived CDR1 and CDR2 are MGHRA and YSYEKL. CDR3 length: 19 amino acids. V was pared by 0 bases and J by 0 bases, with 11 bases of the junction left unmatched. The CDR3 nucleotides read TGCGCCAGCAGCCAAGATCGATGGACTAGCGGTACGGGCTCCTACGAGCAGTACTTC. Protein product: CASSQDRWTSGTGSYEQYF.

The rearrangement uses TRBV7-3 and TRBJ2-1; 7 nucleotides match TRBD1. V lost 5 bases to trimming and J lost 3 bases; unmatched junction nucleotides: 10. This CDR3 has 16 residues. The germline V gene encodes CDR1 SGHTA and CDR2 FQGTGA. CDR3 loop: CASSRFSGQVYNEQFF. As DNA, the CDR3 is TGTGCCAGCAGCCGCTTTTCCGGACAGGTCTACAATGAGCAGTTCTTC.

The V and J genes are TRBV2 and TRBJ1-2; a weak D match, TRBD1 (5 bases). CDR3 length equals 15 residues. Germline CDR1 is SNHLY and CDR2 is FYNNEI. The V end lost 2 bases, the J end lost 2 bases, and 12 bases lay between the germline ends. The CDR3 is CASSESRTPNYGYTF. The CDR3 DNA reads TGTGCCAGCAGTGAAAGCCGGACACCCAACTATGGCTACACCTTC.

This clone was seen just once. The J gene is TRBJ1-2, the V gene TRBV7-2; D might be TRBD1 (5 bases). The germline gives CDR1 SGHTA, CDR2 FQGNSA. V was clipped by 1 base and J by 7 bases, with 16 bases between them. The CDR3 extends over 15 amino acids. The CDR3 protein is CASSLVTIIQGGYTF. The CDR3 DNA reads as TGTGCCAGCAGCTTAGTGACCATAATCCAGGGTGGCTACACCTTC.

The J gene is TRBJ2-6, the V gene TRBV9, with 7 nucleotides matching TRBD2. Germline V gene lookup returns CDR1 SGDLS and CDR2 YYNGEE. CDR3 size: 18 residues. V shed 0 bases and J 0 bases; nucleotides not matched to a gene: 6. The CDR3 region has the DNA TGTGCCAGCAGCGTAGGGCCTACGGGAGGCTCTGGGGCCAACGTCCTGACTTTC. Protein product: CASSVGPTGGSGANVLTF. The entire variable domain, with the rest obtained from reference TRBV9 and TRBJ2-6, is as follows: DSGVTQTPKHLITATGQRVTLRCSPRSGDLSVYWYQQSLDQGLQFLIQYYNGEERAKGNILERFSAQQFPDLHSELNLSSLELGDSALYFCASSVGPTGGSGANVLTFGAGSRLTVL.

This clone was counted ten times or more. CDR3 region: CASREGASYEQYF. Here the CDR3 DNA reads TGTGCCAGCAGGGAGGGTGCGTCCTACGAGCAGTACTTC. The chain carries TRBV2 and TRBJ2-7; tentative D call: TRBD2 (6 bases). This CDR3 contains 13 residues. CDR1 and CDR2 from the germline V gene are SNHLY and FYNNEI. Trimming cost V 6 bases and J 1 base, with 10 bases left between them.

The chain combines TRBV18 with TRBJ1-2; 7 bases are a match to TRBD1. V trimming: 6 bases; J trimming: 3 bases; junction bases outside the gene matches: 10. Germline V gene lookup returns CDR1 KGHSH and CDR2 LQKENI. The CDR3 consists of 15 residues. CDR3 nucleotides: TGTGCCAGCTCGCCCATACAGGGGCAGGACTATGGCTACACCTTC. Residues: CASSPIQGQDYGYTF.

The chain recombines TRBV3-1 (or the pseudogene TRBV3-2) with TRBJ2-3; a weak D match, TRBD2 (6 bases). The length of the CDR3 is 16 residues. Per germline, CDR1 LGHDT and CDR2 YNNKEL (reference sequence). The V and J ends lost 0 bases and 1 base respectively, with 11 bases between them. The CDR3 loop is CASSQDGGGRTDTQYF. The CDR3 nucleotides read TGTGCCAGCAGCCAAGATGGGGGAGGCCGCACAGATACGCAGTATTTT.

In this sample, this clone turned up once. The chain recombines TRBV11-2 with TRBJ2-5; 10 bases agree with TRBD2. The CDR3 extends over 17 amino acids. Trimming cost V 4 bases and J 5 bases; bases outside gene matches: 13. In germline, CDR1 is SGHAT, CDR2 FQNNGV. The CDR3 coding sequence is TGTGCCAGCAGCTCAAAGGGGGGTAGCGGGAGGTTGGAGACCCAGTACTTC. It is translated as CASSSKGGSGRLETQYF. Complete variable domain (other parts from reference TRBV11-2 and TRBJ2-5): EAGVAQSPRYKIIEKRQSVAFWCNPISGHATLYWYQQILGQGPKLLIQFQNNGVVDDSQLPKDRFSAERLKGVDSTLKIQPAKLEDSAVYLCASSSKGGSGRLETQYFGPGTRLLVL.

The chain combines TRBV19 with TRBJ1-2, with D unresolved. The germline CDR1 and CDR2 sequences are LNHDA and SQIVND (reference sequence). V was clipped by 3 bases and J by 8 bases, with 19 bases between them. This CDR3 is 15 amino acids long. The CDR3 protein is CASSILTRGSEGYTF. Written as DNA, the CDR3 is TGTGCCAGTAGTATCCTTACGCGGGGATCCGAGGGCTACACCTTC. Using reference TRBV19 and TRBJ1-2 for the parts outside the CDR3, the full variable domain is DGGITQSPKYLFRKEGQNVTLSCEQNLNHDAMYWYRQDPGQGLRLIYYSQIVNDFQKGDIAEGYSVSREKKESFPLTVTSAQKNPTAFYLCASSILTRGSEGYTFGSGTRLTVV.